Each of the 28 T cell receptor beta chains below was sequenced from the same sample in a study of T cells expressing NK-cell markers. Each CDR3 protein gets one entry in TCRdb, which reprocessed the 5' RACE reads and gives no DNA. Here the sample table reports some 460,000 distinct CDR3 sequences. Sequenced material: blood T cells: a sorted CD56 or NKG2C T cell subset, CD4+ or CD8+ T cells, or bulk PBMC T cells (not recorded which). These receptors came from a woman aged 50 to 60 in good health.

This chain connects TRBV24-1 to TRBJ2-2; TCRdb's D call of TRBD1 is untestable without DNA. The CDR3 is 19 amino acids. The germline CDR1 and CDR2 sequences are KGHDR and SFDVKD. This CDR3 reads CATSDFIVAQGGPTGELFF.

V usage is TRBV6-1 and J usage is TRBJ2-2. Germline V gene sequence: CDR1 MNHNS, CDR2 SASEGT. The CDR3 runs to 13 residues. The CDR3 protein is CASSEALFWELFF.

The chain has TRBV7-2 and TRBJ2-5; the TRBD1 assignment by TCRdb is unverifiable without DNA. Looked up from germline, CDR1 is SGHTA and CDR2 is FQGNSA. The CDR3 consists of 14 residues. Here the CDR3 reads CASSLARAARTQYF.

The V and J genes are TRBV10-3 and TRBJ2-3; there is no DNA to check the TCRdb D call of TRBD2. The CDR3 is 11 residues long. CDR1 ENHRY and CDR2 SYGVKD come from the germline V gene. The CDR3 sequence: CAISEAAAQYF.

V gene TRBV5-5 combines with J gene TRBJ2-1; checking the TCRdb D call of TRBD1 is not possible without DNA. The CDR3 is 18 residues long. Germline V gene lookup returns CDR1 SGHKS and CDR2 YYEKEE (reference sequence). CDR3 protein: CASSSDLRTGKEGKEQFF.

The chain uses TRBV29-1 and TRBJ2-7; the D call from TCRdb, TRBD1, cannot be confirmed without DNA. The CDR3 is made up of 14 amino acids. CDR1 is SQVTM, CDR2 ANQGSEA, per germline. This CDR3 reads CSVEYRDREDEQYF.

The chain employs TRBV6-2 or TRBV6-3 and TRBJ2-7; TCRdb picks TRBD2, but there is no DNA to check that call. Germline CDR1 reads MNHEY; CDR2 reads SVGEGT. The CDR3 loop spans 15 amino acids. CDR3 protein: CASSELAGGPYEQYF.

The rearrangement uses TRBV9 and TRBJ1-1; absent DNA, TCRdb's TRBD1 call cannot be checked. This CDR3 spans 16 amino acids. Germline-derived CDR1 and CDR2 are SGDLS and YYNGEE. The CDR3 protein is CASSVAGTALNTEAFF.

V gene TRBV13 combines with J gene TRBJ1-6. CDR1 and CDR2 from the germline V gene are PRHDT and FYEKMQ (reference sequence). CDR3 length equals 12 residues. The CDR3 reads CASSLIDSPLHF.

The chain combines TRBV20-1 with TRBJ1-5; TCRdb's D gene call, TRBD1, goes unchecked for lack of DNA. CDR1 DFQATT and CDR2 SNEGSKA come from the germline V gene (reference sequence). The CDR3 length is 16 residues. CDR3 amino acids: CSARGEGQGLGEPQHF.

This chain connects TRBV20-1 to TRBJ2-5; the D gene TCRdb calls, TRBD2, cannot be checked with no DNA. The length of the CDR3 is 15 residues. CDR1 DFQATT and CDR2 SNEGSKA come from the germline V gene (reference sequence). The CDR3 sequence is CSARDRARVGETQYF.

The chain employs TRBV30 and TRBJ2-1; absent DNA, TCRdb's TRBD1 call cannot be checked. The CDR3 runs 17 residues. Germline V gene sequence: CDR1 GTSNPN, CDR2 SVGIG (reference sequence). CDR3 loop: CAWSGDRGYSSYNEQFF. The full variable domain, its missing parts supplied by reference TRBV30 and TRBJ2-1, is SQTIHQWPATLVQPVGSPLSLECTVEGTSNPNLYWYRQAAGRGLQLLFYSVGIGQISSEVPQNLSASRPQDRQFILSSKKLLLSDSGFYLCAWSGDRGYSSYNEQFFGPGTRLTVL.

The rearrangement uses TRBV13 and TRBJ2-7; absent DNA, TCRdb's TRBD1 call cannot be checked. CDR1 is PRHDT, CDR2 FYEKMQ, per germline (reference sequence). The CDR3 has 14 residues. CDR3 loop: CASSLPPRDYEQYF.

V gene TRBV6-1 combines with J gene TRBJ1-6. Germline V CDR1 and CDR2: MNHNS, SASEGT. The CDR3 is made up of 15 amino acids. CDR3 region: CASSEARQENSPLHF.

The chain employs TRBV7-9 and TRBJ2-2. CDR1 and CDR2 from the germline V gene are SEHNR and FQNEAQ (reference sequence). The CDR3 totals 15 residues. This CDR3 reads CASSLGQIGTGELFF.

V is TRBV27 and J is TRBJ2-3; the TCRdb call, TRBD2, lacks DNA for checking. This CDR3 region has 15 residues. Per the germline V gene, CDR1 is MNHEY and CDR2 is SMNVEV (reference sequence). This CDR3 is CASQRTSGATDTQYF.

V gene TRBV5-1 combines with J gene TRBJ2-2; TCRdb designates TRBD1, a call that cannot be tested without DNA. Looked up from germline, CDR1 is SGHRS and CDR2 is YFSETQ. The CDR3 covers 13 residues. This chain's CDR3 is CASSYLPGGELFF.

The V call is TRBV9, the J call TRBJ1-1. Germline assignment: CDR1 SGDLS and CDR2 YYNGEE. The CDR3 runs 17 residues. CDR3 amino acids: CASSVATGEAGDTEAFF.

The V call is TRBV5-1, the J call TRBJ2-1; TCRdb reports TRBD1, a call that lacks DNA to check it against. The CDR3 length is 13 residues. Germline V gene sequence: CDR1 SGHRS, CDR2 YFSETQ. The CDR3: CASKGTRYNEQFF.

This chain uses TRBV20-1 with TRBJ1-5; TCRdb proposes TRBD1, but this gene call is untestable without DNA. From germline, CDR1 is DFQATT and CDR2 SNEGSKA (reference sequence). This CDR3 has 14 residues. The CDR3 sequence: CSATRQGVYQPQHF.

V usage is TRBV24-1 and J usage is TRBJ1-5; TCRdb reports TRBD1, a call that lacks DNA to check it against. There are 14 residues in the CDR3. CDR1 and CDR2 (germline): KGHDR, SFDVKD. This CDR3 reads CATSASSGDQPQHF.

CDR3 sequence reads: CASSYHQQGNEQFF. The gene calls are TRBV6-2 or TRBV6-3 and TRBJ2-1; TCRdb picks TRBD1, but there is no DNA to check that call. Germline V gene sequence: CDR1 MNHEY, CDR2 SVGEGT. This CDR3 is 14 amino acids long.

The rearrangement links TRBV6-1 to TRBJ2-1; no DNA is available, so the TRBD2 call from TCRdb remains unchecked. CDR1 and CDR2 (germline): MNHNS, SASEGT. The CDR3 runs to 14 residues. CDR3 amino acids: CATLPGLLDNEQFF.

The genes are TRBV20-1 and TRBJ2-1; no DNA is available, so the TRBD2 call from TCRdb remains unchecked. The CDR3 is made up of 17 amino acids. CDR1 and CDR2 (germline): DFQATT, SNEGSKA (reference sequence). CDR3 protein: CSARKLAGVGFDNEQFF.

The CDR3 spells CASTLDYNEQFF. The chain links TRBV5-1 to TRBJ2-1. Germline CDR1 SGHRS, CDR2 YFSETQ. The CDR3 contains 12 residues.

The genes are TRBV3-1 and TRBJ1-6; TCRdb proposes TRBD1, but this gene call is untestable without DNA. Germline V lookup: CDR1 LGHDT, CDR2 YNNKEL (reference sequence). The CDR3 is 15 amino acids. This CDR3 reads CASSQIDSYNSPLHF.

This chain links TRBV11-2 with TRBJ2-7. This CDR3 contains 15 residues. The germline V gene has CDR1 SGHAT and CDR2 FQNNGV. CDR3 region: CASSLDLGPIYEQYF.

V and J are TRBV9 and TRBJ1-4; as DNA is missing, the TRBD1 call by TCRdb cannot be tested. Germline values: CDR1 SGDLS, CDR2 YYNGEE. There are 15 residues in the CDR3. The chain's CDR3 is CASALAGTTNEKLFF.